The clone carrying this TCR beta chain was found a few times. Sequencing used immunoSEQ multiplex PCR; TCRdb keeps in-frame clones, though not all of them. Of about 7,400 clones in the sample, about 25% were seen once. The germline gives CDR1 MNHGY, CDR2 SAAAGT. The CDR3 is 12 amino acids. V was trimmed by 7 bases and J by 0 bases, leaving 7 bases between them. This sample was included in a study of sequential checkpoint blockade in melanoma. Specified treatment: randomized to nivolumab then ipilimumab (arm A) or the reverse (arm B). This clonotype originated in a human donor with melanoma. The chain combines TRBV6-8 with TRBJ2-7; D is possibly TRBD1 (5 bases). The specimen was tumor tissue (inferred from file names), collected from a patient given nivolumab and ipilimumab in sequence. The DNA for the CDR3 is TGTGCCAGCACCAGGGACTCCTACGAGCAGTACTTC. Its translation is CASTRDSYEQYF.